This TCR beta chain was sequenced during a study of shared clonotypes between healthy human individuals. Worth noting for this clone: Its antigen is unknown.

Among the donors, all were Caucasian adults who lived in Nashville, Tennessee. Study outcomes and limitations: Larger estimated richness was generally seen in naive subsets than in memory subsets.

This table comes from immunoSEQ multiplex PCR, and its TCRdb copy is limited to in-frame clones, with some not included. The data contain a few million clones, about 92% of them singletons. The source is a man younger than 35 in good health. Some clones in this sample may be carry-over from other donors' samples. Sequenced input: naive CD4+ T cells from PBMCs. Noted subset: CD45RA+ positively selected.

CDR3 protein: CSVSGQGGEKLFF. The DNA for the CDR3 is TGCAGCGTTTCTGGACAGGGGGGCGAAAAACTGTTTTTT. V usage is TRBV29-1 and J usage is TRBJ1-4; 10 bases match TRBD1. The length of the CDR3 is 13 residues. From germline, CDR1 is SQVTM and CDR2 ANQGSEA. The ends lost 5 bases at V and 8 bases at J; junction bases unmatched: 5.